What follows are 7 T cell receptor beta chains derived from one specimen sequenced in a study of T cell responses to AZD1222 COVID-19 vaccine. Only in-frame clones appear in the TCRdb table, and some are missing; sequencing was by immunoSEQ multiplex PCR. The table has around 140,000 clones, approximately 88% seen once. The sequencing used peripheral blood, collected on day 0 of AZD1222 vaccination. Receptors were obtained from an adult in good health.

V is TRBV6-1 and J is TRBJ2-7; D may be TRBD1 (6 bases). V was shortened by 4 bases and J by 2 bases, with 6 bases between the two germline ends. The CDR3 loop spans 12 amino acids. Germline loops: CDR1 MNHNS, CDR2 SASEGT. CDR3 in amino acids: CASSGQAYEQYF. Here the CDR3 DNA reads TGTGCCAGCAGTGGACAGGCCTACGAGCAGTACTTC.

The CDR3 DNA reads TGTGCCAGCAGCTTAACATCTAGGGATGAGCAGTTCTTC. This encodes CASSLTSRDEQFF. The gene calls are TRBV5-4 and TRBJ2-1; no reliable D call. The V gene's germline CDR1 is SGHNT and CDR2 YYREEE (reference sequence). The CDR3 is made up of 13 amino acids. Trimming removed 2 bases from V and 8 bases from J, with 11 bases in between.

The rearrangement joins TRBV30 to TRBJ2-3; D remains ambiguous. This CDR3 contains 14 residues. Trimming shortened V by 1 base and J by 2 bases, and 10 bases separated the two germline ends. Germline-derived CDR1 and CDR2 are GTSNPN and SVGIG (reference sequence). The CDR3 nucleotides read TGTGCCTGGAGTGGTTGGGTCCCCACAGATACGCAGTATTTT. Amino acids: CAWSGWVPTDTQYF.

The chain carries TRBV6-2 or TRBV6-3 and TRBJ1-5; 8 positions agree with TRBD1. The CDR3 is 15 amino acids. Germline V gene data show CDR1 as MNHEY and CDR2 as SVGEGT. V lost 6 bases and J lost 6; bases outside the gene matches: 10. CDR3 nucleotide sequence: TGTGCCAGCAGCCATGGACAGGGAAGGGTTCAGCCCCAGCATTTT. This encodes CASSHGQGRVQPQHF.

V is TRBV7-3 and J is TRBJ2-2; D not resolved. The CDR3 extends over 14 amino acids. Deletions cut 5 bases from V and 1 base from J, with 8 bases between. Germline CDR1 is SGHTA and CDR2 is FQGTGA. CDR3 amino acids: CASSLIVNTGELFF. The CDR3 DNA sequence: TGTGCCAGCAGCCTAATTGTGAACACCGGGGAGCTGTTTTTT.

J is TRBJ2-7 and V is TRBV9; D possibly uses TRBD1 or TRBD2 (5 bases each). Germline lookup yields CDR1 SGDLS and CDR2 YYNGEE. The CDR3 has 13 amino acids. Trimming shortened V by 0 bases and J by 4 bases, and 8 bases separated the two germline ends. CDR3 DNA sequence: TGTGCCAGCAGCGTAGGGGACGGGTACGAGCAGTACTTC. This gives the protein CASSVGDGYEQYF. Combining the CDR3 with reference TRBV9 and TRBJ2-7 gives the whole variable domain DSGVTQTPKHLITATGQRVTLRCSPRSGDLSVYWYQQSLDQGLQFLIQYYNGEERAKGNILERFSAQQFPDLHSELNLSSLELGDSALYFCASSVGDGYEQYFGPGTRLTVT.

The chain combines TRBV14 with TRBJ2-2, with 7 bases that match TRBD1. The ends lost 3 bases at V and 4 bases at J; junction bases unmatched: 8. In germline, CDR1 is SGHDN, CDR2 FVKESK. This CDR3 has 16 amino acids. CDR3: CASSHPTGAITGELFF. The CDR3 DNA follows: TGTGCCAGCAGCCACCCCACAGGGGCCATCACCGGGGAGCTGTTTTTT. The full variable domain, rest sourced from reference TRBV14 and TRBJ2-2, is EAGVTQFPSHSVIEKGQTVTLRCDPISGHDNLYWYRRVMGKEIKFLLHFVKESKQDESGMPNNRFLAERTGGTYSTLKVQPAELEDSGVYFCASSHPTGAITGELFFGEGSRLTVL.